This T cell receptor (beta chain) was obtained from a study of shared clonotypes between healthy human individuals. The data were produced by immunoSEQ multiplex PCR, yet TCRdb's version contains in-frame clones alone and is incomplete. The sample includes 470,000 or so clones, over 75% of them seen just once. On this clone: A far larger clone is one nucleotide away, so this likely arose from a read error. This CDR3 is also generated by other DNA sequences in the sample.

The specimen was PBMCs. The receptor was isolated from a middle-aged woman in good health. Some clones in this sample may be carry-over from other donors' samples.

The CDR3 reads CASSLASGQSNYGYTF. CDR3 coding DNA: TGTGCCAGCAGCCTAGCTTCCGGACAGAGTAACTATGGCTACACCTTC. This rearrangement joins TRBV7-2 to TRBJ1-2, with D possibly matching TRBD1 (6 bases). This CDR3 has 16 amino acids. Germline V gives CDR1 SGHTA, CDR2 FQGNSA.